The next 18 T cell receptor beta chains were all read from a single sample in a study of blood T cell repertoires in COVID-19. Clones were read by immunoSEQ multiplex PCR, and TCRdb kept only the in-frame ones, dropping some. The sample carries fewer than 150,000 clones, approximately 84% recorded once. The sequenced sample was peripheral blood. The receptors shown here come from a woman in her 50s who had recovered from COVID-19.

The rearrangement joins TRBV9 to TRBJ1-1, with TRBD1 as a possible D gene (6 bases). Trimming removed 3 bases at V and 1 base at J, with 19 bases between. CDR1 is SGDLS and CDR2 is YYNGEE in the germline V gene. CDR3 length equals 17 residues. The CDR3 DNA is TGTGCCAGCAGCGCAGATAATAGGGGGAGAGGGAACACTGAAGCTTTCTTT. The encoded protein is CASSADNRGRGNTEAFF.

In DNA form, the CDR3 reads TGTGCCAGCACCACCGGGGGCTCTGGGGCCAACGTCCTGACTTTC. Encoded protein: CASTTGGSGANVLTF. The chain couples TRBV5-4 to TRBJ2-6; D may be TRBD2 (6 bases). Germline CDR1 reads SGHNT; CDR2 reads YYREEE (reference sequence). Trimming left V 6 bases short and J 0 bases short, with 10 bases between. The CDR3 sequence is 15 residues long. Variable domain in full (rest from reference TRBV5-4 and TRBJ2-6): ETGVTQSPTHLIKTRGQQVTLRCSSQSGHNTVSWYQQALGQGPQFIFQYYREEENGRGNFPPRFSGLQFPNYSSELNVNALELDDSALYLCASTTGGSGANVLTFGAGSRLTVL.

V and J are TRBV4-2 and TRBJ2-3; 8 nucleotides line up with TRBD2. The length of the CDR3 is 18 residues. The V gene's germline CDR1 is LGHNA and CDR2 YNFKEQ. J lost 5 bases, V lost 2 bases, and 15 bases had no gene match. The DNA for the CDR3 is TGTGCCAGCAGCCAACGAAGGACGACGGGACTAGGGGTAGATACGCAGTATTTT. Translation: CASSQRRTTGLGVDTQYF.

The chain recombines TRBV5-4 with TRBJ1-1, with D maybe TRBD1 (5 bases). CDR1 is SGHNT, CDR2 YYREEE, per germline (reference sequence). This CDR3 comprises 12 residues. Trimming cost V 3 bases and J 3 bases, with 6 bases left between them. The CDR3 DNA reads TGTGCCAGCAGCTCGGGGGACACTGAAGCTTTCTTT. Its translation is CASSSGDTEAFF.

CDR3 residues: CAAGGSGANVLTF. The CDR3 DNA reads as TGTGCAGCCGGGGGCTCTGGGGCCAACGTCCTGACTTTC. The V call is TRBV7-6, the J call TRBJ2-6, with a possible D match to TRBD2 (6 bases). Per germline, CDR1 SGHVS and CDR2 FNYEAQ. CDR3 length: 13 amino acids.

This clone came up once. V is TRBV10-3 and J is TRBJ1-1; no clear D. The germline V gene has CDR1 ENHRY and CDR2 SYGVKD. The CDR3 extends over 13 amino acids. Between the trimmed V and J ends, which lost 11 bases and 2 bases, there was a span of 15 bases. CDR3: CAVIQSPNTEAFF. DNA for the CDR3: TGTGCCGTAATCCAGTCCCCAAACACTGAAGCTTTCTTT.

The gene calls are TRBV7-2 and TRBJ1-2, with TRBD1 matching 11 bases. V was pared by 3 bases and J by 7 bases, with 7 bases of the junction left unmatched. The CDR3 has 15 amino acids. CDR1 is SGHTA, CDR2 FQGNSA, per germline. CDR3 nucleotide sequence: TGTGCCAGCAGCTTCAGGGACAGGGGGGCCGGTGGCTACACCTTC. Its protein product is CASSFRDRGAGGYTF.

This chain connects TRBV15 to TRBJ1-2; D gene uncertain. This CDR3 region has 13 residues. Deletions cut 3 bases from V and 3 bases from J, with 8 bases between. From germline, CDR1 is LNHNV and CDR2 YYDKDF (reference sequence). CDR3 sequence (DNA): TGTGCCACCAGCAGCACTCTCGACTATGGCTACACCTTC. Protein sequence: CATSSTLDYGYTF.

This clone showed up many times. The chain has TRBV27 and TRBJ1-2; 9 nucleotides agree with TRBD1. Trimming at V came to 6 bases and at J to 4 bases, leaving 6 bases not matched to a gene. Looked up from germline, CDR1 is MNHEY and CDR2 is SMNVEV (reference sequence). The CDR3 has 14 amino acids. The CDR3 sequence: CASSRTTGGYGYTF. In nucleotides, the CDR3 is TGTGCCAGCAGCCGTACGACAGGGGGCTATGGCTACACCTTC.

V and J are TRBV27 and TRBJ1-2; 7 bases match TRBD1. The germline CDR1 and CDR2 sequences are MNHEY and SMNVEV (reference sequence). The CDR3 runs to 13 residues. Trimming removed 8 bases from V and 4 bases from J; junction bases left unmatched: 7. CDR3 DNA: TGTGCCAGCGGTAAGGGGGCCGGCTATGGCTACACCTTC. Translating it yields CASGKGAGYGYTF.

The rearrangement joins TRBV25-1 to TRBJ1-5; D remains ambiguous. The germline V gene has CDR1 MGHDK and CDR2 SYGVNS. CDR3 size: 13 residues. V gave up 5 bases and J gave up 0 bases, with 5 bases separating them. The CDR3 region is CASSPISNQPQHF. The CDR3 DNA reads TGTGCCAGCAGTCCAATTAGCAATCAGCCCCAGCATTTT. Together with reference TRBV25-1 and TRBJ1-5, the CDR3 gives the full variable domain: EADIYQTPRYLVIGTGKKITLECSQTMGHDKMYWYQQDPGMELHLIHYSYGVNSTEKGDLSSESTVSRIRTEHFPLTLESARPSHTSQYLCASSPISNQPQHFGDGTRLSIL.

V usage is TRBV3-1 (or the pseudogene TRBV3-2) and J usage is TRBJ2-5; 8 nucleotides match TRBD1. The CDR3 has 14 residues. Germline lookup yields CDR1 LGHDT and CDR2 YNNKEL (reference sequence). The junction had 5 bases not matched to a gene; V was cut back by 3 bases and J by 5 bases. The chain's CDR3 is CASSHNRGTETQYF. DNA for the CDR3: TGTGCCAGCAGCCATAACAGGGGGACCGAGACCCAGTACTTC.

The chain carries TRBV24-1 and TRBJ2-1; 7 nucleotides align to TRBD2. The germline CDR1 and CDR2 sequences are KGHDR and SFDVKD. The length of the CDR3 is 16 residues. The ends lost 0 bases at V and 5 bases at J; junction bases unmatched: 6. The CDR3: CATSDLQGTIDNEQFF. For the CDR3, the DNA is TGTGCCACCAGTGATTTGCAAGGGACTATCGACAATGAGCAGTTCTTC.

The rearrangement uses TRBV7-2 and TRBJ2-5; a possible D gene is TRBD1 (6 bases). CDR3 size: 15 residues. Trimming removed 3 bases from V and 6 bases from J, with 17 bases in between. Per the germline V gene, CDR1 is SGHTA and CDR2 is FQGNSA. The CDR3 bases are TGTGCCAGCAGCTTGGGCTCGACAGGTCTGCAGACCCAGTACTTC. Its translation: CASSLGSTGLQTQYF. The full variable domain, completed using reference TRBV7-2 and TRBJ2-5, is GAGVSQSPSNKVTEKGKDVELRCDPISGHTALYWYRQSLGQGLEFLIYFQGNSAPDKSGLPSDRFSAERTGGSVSTLTIQRTQQEDSAVYLCASSLGSTGLQTQYFGPGTRLLVL.

V usage is TRBV7-8 and J usage is TRBJ2-7, with a possible D match to TRBD1 (6 bases). V was pared by 0 bases and J by 3 bases, with 12 bases between. In germline, CDR1 is SGHVS, CDR2 FQNEAQ. The CDR3 spans 15 residues. The CDR3 DNA reads TGTGCCAGCAGCTTAGCGCCAGGGGACCTCTACGAGCAGTACTTC. This gives the protein CASSLAPGDLYEQYF.

The V gene is TRBV7-3, the J gene TRBJ2-1, with D possibly TRBD2 on 6 matching bases. Germline V gene data show CDR1 as SGHTA and CDR2 as FQGTGA. This CDR3 has 14 residues. With 1 base removed from V and 8 bases from J, the gap between germline ends came to 12 bases. CDR3 in amino acids: CASSLNGRGDEQFF. Written as DNA, the CDR3 is TGTGCCAGCAGCTTAAACGGGAGAGGGGATGAGCAGTTCTTC.

Details on this clone: The sample carries other DNA sequences with the same CDR3. V is TRBV11-2 and J is TRBJ2-1, with TRBD2 as a possible D gene (5 bases). The V gene lost 2 bases and the J gene lost 3 bases, with 11 bases spanning the gap. The CDR3 spans 15 residues. Germline V lookup: CDR1 SGHAT, CDR2 FQNNGV. CDR3 sequence reads: CASSLSGRGYNEQFF. The DNA for the CDR3 is TGTGCCAGCAGCTTAAGTGGGAGAGGCTACAATGAGCAGTTCTTC.

CDR3 sequence (DNA): TGCAGTGCCACGCTCGCGGGGGGACTGTTTTTT. Protein: CSATLAGGLFF. The chain has TRBV20-1 and TRBJ1-4, with D perhaps matching TRBD1 (5 bases). The germline V gene encodes CDR1 DFQATT and CDR2 SNEGSKA (reference sequence). Trimming left V 6 bases short and J 13 bases short, with 15 bases between. This CDR3 is 11 amino acids long.